The rows below give T cell receptor beta chains drawn from one sample of a study of siplizumab effects on memory and regulatory T cells. Generated by immunoSEQ multiplex PCR, the TCRdb table keeps only in-frame clones and is missing some. This sample yields just under 85,000 clones, of which roughly 87% are seen a single time; 1.5% belongs to the top ten. Sequencing was done on a sample of Tregs sorted from blood. These receptors all come from a human donor in good health. The CDR3 runs from the conserved cysteine through the conserved F or W. D genes are given only for firm matches. Clone size is stated in some rows and not others, as once, few, many or a class when expanded.

abundance,v_gene,j_gene,d_gene,CDR3nt,CDR3aa
NA,TRBV5-4,TRBJ2-6,NA,TGTGCCAGCTGCATTATCGCCAGACAAAGTCGGGCCAACGTCCTGACTTTC,CASCIIARQSRANVLTF
NA,TRBV19,TRBJ2-7,NA,TGTGCCACCTGGGGGCCCTACGAGCAGTACTTC,CATWGPYEQYF
NA,TRBV4-1,TRBJ1-2,NA,TGCGCCAGCAGCCAAGGAAACTATGGCTACACCTTC,CASSQGNYGYTF
few,TRBV7-2,TRBJ1-2,TRBD1,TGTGCCAGCAGCTTCCTTGGACAGGGACTCTATGGCTACACCTTC,CASSFLGQGLYGYTF
once,TRBV7-9,TRBJ2-1,NA,TGTGCCAGCAGCTTAGTAGTAAAGTTAAATGAGCAGTTCTTC,CASSLVVKLNEQFF
NA,TRBV7-2,TRBJ2-7,TRBD2,TGTGCCAGCAGCTTGACGCGGGGGGCCTACGAGCAGTACTTC,CASSLTRGAYEQYF
NA,TRBV9,TRBJ2-1,NA,TGTGCCAGCAGCCCCCAGGGGAGGGGGCAGAATGAGCAGTTCTTC,CASSPQGRGQNEQFF
NA,TRBV2,TRBJ2-7,TRBD1,TGTGCCAGCAGTGAATCGGGGACAGGGGGTTACGAGCAGTACTTC,CASSESGTGGYEQYF
NA,TRBV4-2,TRBJ2-5,TRBD2,TGTGCCAGCAGCCCCTTGGGGGGGGACCTCCAAGAGACCCAGTACTTC,CASSPLGGDLQETQYF
once,TRBV7-3,TRBJ2-5,NA,TGTGCCAGCAGCCCTCGTCCCGAGGGGACCCAGTACTTC,CASSPRPEGTQYF
NA,TRBV18,TRBJ1-2,NA,TGTGCCAGCTCCGGGACCCAAGGGGTTACCGGTGGCTACACCTTC,CASSGTQGVTGGYTF
NA,TRBV7-2,TRBJ1-1,NA,TGTGCCAGCACCCCGCAAATGGTGAACACTGAAGCTTTCTTT,CASTPQMVNTEAFF
NA,TRBV5-1,TRBJ2-3,TRBD2,TGCGCCAGCAGCCATATCTTGGTAACTAGCGGGGGGCTTAGCACAGATACGCAGTATTTT,CASSHILVTSGGLSTDTQYF
NA,TRBV6-5,TRBJ2-7,TRBD1,TGTGCCAGCAGACGGGACAGCCCCTACGAGCAGTACTTC,CASRRDSPYEQYF
NA,TRBV27,TRBJ2-5,TRBD2,TGTGCCAGCAGCCTGGGGCTAGCGGGGGGCCAAGAGACCCAGTACTTC,CASSLGLAGGQETQYF
NA,TRBV4-1,TRBJ2-5,TRBD2,TGCGCCAGCAGCCATGGGACTAGCGGGGGGATCCAAGAGACCCAGTACTTC,CASSHGTSGGIQETQYF
NA,TRBV20-1,TRBJ2-5,NA,TGCAGTGCTAGGGGGGGCGGGACCCAGTACTTC,CSARGGGTQYF
once,TRBV7-9,TRBJ1-5,TRBD1,TGTGCCAGCAGCCAGGGGGCGGCTAGCAATCAGCCCCAGCATTTT,CASSQGAASNQPQHF
NA,TRBV9,TRBJ2-5,TRBD2,TGTGCCAGCAGCCTGGGACTAGCGGGGTTTGGGGAGACCCAGTACTTC,CASSLGLAGFGETQYF
NA,TRBV5-1,TRBJ2-5,TRBD1,TGCGCCAGCGGCAGGGGGCTGGGAGAGACCCAGTACTTC,CASGRGLGETQYF
NA,TRBV5-1,TRBJ1-4,TRBD1,TGCGCCAGCAGCTTGGACGGGACAGGGGCTAATGAAAAACTGTTTTTT,CASSLDGTGANEKLFF
NA,TRBV6-1,TRBJ2-7,NA,TGTGCCAGCAGTGATTTACTTACAGGTCCCTCGAACGAGCAGTACTTC,CASSDLLTGPSNEQYF
NA,TRBV15,TRBJ1-5,TRBD1,TGTGCCACCAGCAGAGGTGGGACAGGGCCTGAAGGCCAGCCCCAGCATTTT,CATSRGGTGPEGQPQHF
few,TRBV5-6,TRBJ2-1,NA,TGTGCCAGCAGCGAGTGGAATGAGCAGTTCTTC,CASSEWNEQFF